This T cell receptor (beta chain) was obtained from a study of monozygotic twins with cystic fibrosis. The junction had 9 bases not matched to a gene; V was cut back by 2 bases and J by 5 bases. The germline V gene has CDR1 KGHSH and CDR2 LQKENI. This CDR3 region has 16 residues. The table came from immunoSEQ multiplex PCR; TCRdb's copy has only in-frame clones and leaves some out. The sample lists under 11,000 clones; approximately 97% were seen once. This clonotype was obtained from a boy under 18 with cystic fibrosis. V gene TRBV18 combines with J gene TRBJ2-3; the match to TRBD2 covers 8 bases. Specimen: blood. The CDR3 DNA reads as TGTGCCAGCTCACCAGTGTTGGCGGGAGGAGAAGATACGCAGTATTTT. It encodes CASSPVLAGGEDTQYF.